Listed below are T cell receptor beta chains from one sample, sequenced in a study of T-cell reconstitution after alpha-beta-depleted transplantation in children. One entry per CDR3 protein, called by TCRdb with MiXCR from the PCR reads. In the table there are hundreds of thousands of distinct CDR3 sequences, 13% of which are singletons. The specimen was PBMCs, collected before TCRalphabeta/CD19-depleted stem cell transplant. The source of these receptors is a girl under 10 years old with congenital amegakaryocytic thrombocytopenia, due to receive a stem cell transplant. Each CDR3 is given with its conserved first and last residue. D genes are given only for firm matches. Expanded clones get a size class; other rows say once, few or many, or leave the size out.

d_gene: TRBD1
j_gene: TRBJ2-7
abundance: .
v_gene: TRBV12-5
CDR3nt: TGTGCTAGTGGTTCGGTGACAGGGTCCTACGAGCAGTACTTC
CDR3aa: CASGSVTGSYEQYF

d_gene: TRBD1
j_gene: TRBJ2-7
abundance: many
v_gene: TRBV20-1
CDR3nt: TGCAGTGCAAACCCAGGGGCAGGGGGCTACGAGCAGTACTTC
CDR3aa: CSANPGAGGYEQYF

d_gene: .
j_gene: TRBJ2-7
abundance: .
v_gene: TRBV14
CDR3nt: TGTGCCAGCAGCCAAGTAGTTGGGGACTCCTACGAGCAGTCCTTC
CDR3aa: CASSQVVGDSYEQSF

d_gene: TRBD2
j_gene: TRBJ2-1
abundance: once
v_gene: TRBV28
CDR3nt: TGTGCCAGCAGTTTCAGCACTAGCGGGATCCGTGAGCAGTTCTTC
CDR3aa: CASSFSTSGIREQFF

d_gene: .
j_gene: TRBJ2-5
abundance: .
v_gene: TRBV6-5
CDR3nt: TGTGCCAGCAGTTACTGTACAAGGACACTCCAAGAGACCCAGTACTTC
CDR3aa: CASSYCTRTLQETQYF

d_gene: .
j_gene: TRBJ2-5
abundance: .
v_gene: TRBV7-8
CDR3nt: TGTGCCAGCAGCTTAAATTGGTTCGGGACTTTTCAAGAGACCCAGTACTTC
CDR3aa: CASSLNWFGTFQETQYF

d_gene: .
j_gene: TRBJ2-1
abundance: many
v_gene: TRBV15
CDR3nt: TGTGCCACCAGTCAAGGCTCGACAAGCTTGTACAATGAGCAGTTCTTC
CDR3aa: CATSQGSTSLYNEQFF

d_gene: TRBD1
j_gene: TRBJ1-1
abundance: many
v_gene: TRBV5-1
CDR3nt: TGCGCCAGCAGCTTGGCAGGGGGCTACACTGAAGCTTTCTTT
CDR3aa: CASSLAGGYTEAFF

d_gene: TRBD1
j_gene: TRBJ2-7
abundance: few
v_gene: TRBV30
CDR3nt: TGTGCCTGGAGTGTAGGGACAGCCTACGAGCAGTACTTC
CDR3aa: CAWSVGTAYEQYF

d_gene: TRBD1
j_gene: TRBJ2-2
abundance: many
v_gene: TRBV5-1
CDR3nt: TGCGCCAGCAGCTTCGGGACAGGATACACCGGGGAGCTGTTTTTT
CDR3aa: CASSFGTGYTGELFF

d_gene: TRBD2
j_gene: TRBJ2-1
abundance: many
v_gene: TRBV5-1
CDR3nt: TGCGCCAGCAGCTTGGGGACTAGCTCGGAGCAGTTCTTC
CDR3aa: CASSLGTSSEQFF

d_gene: .
j_gene: TRBJ2-3
abundance: .
v_gene: TRBV5-1
CDR3nt: TGCGCCAGCAGCTTGGTTGCCGGTCTCGCAGATACGCAGTATTTT
CDR3aa: CASSLVAGLADTQYF

d_gene: TRBD2
j_gene: TRBJ2-1
abundance: few
v_gene: TRBV2
CDR3nt: TGTGCCAGCAGAGTTACAAGCGGGAGAGGCAATGAGCAGTTCTTC
CDR3aa: CASRVTSGRGNEQFF

d_gene: TRBD2
j_gene: TRBJ2-1
abundance: many
v_gene: TRBV20-1
CDR3nt: TGCAGTGCTATCCCTAGCGGGAGATCTTTATATGAGCAGTTCTTC
CDR3aa: CSAIPSGRSLYEQFF

d_gene: TRBD2
j_gene: TRBJ2-1
abundance: many
v_gene: TRBV6-1
CDR3nt: TGTGCCAGCAGTCGTTGGCGGGAGACCCCCTACAATGAGCAGTTCTTC
CDR3aa: CASSRWRETPYNEQFF

d_gene: .
j_gene: TRBJ2-2
abundance: many
v_gene: TRBV12-3/TRBV12-4
CDR3nt: TGTGCCAGCACCCCAGGGGGGACCGGGGAGCTGTTTTTT
CDR3aa: CASTPGGTGELFF

d_gene: .
j_gene: TRBJ2-3
abundance: many
v_gene: TRBV12-3/TRBV12-4
CDR3nt: TGTGCCAGCAGGGAGACAGATACGCAGTATTTT
CDR3aa: CASRETDTQYF

d_gene: TRBD1
j_gene: TRBJ2-7
abundance: many
v_gene: TRBV7-2
CDR3nt: TGTGCCAGCAGCTTAATTGGACAGGGGACATACGAGCAGTACTTC
CDR3aa: CASSLIGQGTYEQYF

d_gene: .
j_gene: TRBJ1-5
abundance: many
v_gene: TRBV27
CDR3nt: TGTGCCAGCAGCCAATATTTTAACCAGCCCCAGCATTTT
CDR3aa: CASSQYFNQPQHF

d_gene: .
j_gene: TRBJ2-1
abundance: many
v_gene: TRBV20-1
CDR3nt: TGCAGTGCTTCTGACCGTCCGCTCAATGAGCAGTTCTTC
CDR3aa: CSASDRPLNEQFF

d_gene: .
j_gene: TRBJ1-4
abundance: many
v_gene: TRBV5-1
CDR3nt: TGCGCCAGCAGCTTGCTTACCGGAGGGGCAACTAATGAAAAACTGTTTTTT
CDR3aa: CASSLLTGGATNEKLFF

d_gene: TRBD2
j_gene: TRBJ2-5
abundance: many
v_gene: TRBV20-1
CDR3nt: TGCAGTGCTAGAGTCCCTAGCGGGATGGAGACCCAGTACTTC
CDR3aa: CSARVPSGMETQYF

d_gene: TRBD2
j_gene: TRBJ2-7
abundance: .
v_gene: TRBV6-1
CDR3nt: TGTGCCAGCACAGCCCCATGGACTAGCAGCTACGAGCAGTACTTC
CDR3aa: CASTAPWTSSYEQYF

d_gene: .
j_gene: TRBJ2-1
abundance: .
v_gene: TRBV20-1
CDR3nt: TGCAGTGCTAGAGAGGGGGGTGGAGAGCAGTTCTTC
CDR3aa: CSAREGGGEQFF

d_gene: TRBD2
j_gene: TRBJ2-5
abundance: .
v_gene: TRBV20-1
CDR3nt: TGCAGTGCTTCCCCCCCACTAGCGGGAGGAATCCAACAAGAGACCCAGTACTTC
CDR3aa: CSASPPLAGGIQQETQYF

d_gene: .
j_gene: TRBJ2-1
abundance: many
v_gene: TRBV6-1
CDR3nt: TGTGCCAGCAGTCGAGAGAGATTCAACACTAAAAGCTCCTACAATGAGCAGTTCTTC
CDR3aa: CASSRERFNTKSSYNEQFF

d_gene: TRBD1
j_gene: TRBJ2-3
abundance: many
v_gene: TRBV3-1
CDR3nt: TGTGCCAGCAGCCAAGGGAACAGGGGTCCTAGCACAGATACGCAGTATTTT
CDR3aa: CASSQGNRGPSTDTQYF

d_gene: .
j_gene: TRBJ1-2
abundance: .
v_gene: TRBV9
CDR3nt: TGTGCCAGCAGCGTTGGCGGAAGCTATGGCTACACCTTC
CDR3aa: CASSVGGSYGYTF

d_gene: .
j_gene: TRBJ2-1
abundance: .
v_gene: TRBV3-1
CDR3nt: TGTGCCAGCAGCCGAAGGATCCAGAACAACAATGAGCAGTTCTTC
CDR3aa: CASSRRIQNNNEQFF

d_gene: TRBD1
j_gene: TRBJ1-4
abundance: few
v_gene: TRBV14
CDR3nt: TGTGCCAGCGGGACAGGGGCCATCGGGGAAAAACTGTTTTTT
CDR3aa: CASGTGAIGEKLFF

d_gene: TRBD1
j_gene: TRBJ2-7
abundance: .
v_gene: TRBV16
CDR3nt: TGTGCCAGCAGCCCCACAGGGGGCCCTTCCGAGCAGTACTTC
CDR3aa: CASSPTGGPSEQYF